This TCR beta chain comes out of a study of blood T cell repertoires in COVID-19. Profiled with immunoSEQ multiplex PCR; TCRdb holds only in-frame clones, not every one. The sample yields 80,000 to 100,000 clones, about 90% seen once. CDR1 is MDHEN and CDR2 is SYDVKM in the germline V gene. The ends lost 5 bases at V and 0 bases at J; junction bases unmatched: 7. CDR3 length equals 16 residues. The source material was peripheral blood. The sequence was obtained from a man aged 50-59 years with COVID-19, enrolled during active disease. This rearrangement joins TRBV28 to TRBJ1-5; 7 nucleotides line up with TRBD1. CDR3 DNA: TGTGCCAGCAGTCCAACAGGGGCTCTTAGCAATCAGCCCCAGCATTTT. Protein sequence: CASSPTGALSNQPQHF.